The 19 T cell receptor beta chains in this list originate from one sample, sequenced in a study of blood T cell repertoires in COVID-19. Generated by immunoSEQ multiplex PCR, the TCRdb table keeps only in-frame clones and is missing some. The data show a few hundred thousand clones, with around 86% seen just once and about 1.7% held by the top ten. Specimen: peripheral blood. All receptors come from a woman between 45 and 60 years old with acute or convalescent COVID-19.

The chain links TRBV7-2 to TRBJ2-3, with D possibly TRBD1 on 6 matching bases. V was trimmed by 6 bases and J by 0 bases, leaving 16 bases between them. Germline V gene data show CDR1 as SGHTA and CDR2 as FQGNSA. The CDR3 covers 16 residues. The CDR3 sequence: CASSLTTGTSTDTQYF. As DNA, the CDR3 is TGTGCCAGCAGTCTCACGACAGGCACTAGCACAGATACGCAGTATTTT.

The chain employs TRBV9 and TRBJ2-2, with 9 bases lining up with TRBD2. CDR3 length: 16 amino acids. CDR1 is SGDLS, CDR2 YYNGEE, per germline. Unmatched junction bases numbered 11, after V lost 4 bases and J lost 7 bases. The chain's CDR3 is CASSHPSGTGIGELFF. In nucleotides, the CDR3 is TGTGCCAGCAGCCATCCTAGCGGGACGGGGATCGGGGAGCTGTTTTTT.

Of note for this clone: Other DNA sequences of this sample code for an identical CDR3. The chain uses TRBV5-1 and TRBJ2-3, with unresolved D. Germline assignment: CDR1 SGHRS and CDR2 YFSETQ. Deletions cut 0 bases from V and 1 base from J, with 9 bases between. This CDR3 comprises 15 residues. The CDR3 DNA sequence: TGCGCCAGCAGCTTGGGCCAGGCCGGCACAGATACGCAGTATTTT. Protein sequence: CASSLGQAGTDTQYF.

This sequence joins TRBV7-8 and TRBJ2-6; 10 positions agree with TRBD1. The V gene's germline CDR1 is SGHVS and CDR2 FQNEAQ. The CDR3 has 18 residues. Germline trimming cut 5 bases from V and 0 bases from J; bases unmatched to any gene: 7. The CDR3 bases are TGTGCCAGCAGCGGGACAGGGGTGCCAAGCTCTGGGGCCAACGTCCTGACTTTC. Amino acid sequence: CASSGTGVPSSGANVLTF.

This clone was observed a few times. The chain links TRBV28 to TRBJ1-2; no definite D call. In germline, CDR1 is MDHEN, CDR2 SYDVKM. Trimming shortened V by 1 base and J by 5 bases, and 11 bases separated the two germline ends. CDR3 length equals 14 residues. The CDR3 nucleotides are TGTGCCAGCAGTTTATCTGGCTCAGGATATGGCTACACCTTC. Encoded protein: CASSLSGSGYGYTF.

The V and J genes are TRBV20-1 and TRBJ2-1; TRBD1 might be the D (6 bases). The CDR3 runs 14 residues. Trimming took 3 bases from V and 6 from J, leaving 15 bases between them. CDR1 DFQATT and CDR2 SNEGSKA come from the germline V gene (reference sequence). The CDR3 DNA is TGCAGTGCTAGTCGGCAGGGGACCTCCAATGAGCAGTTCTTC. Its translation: CSASRQGTSNEQFF.

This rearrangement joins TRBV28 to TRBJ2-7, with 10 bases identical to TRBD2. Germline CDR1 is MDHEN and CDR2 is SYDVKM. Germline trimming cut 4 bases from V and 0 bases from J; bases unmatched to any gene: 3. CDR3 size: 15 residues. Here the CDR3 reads CASSSSGSASYEQYF. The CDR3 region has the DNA TGTGCCAGCAGTTCTAGCGGGAGTGCCTCCTACGAGCAGTACTTC.

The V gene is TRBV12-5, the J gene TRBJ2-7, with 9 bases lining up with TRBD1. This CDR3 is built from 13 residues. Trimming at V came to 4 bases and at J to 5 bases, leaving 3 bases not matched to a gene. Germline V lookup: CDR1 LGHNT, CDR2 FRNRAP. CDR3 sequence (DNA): TGTGCTAGTGGTTCGGACAGGGGTCACGAGCAGTACTTC. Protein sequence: CASGSDRGHEQYF.

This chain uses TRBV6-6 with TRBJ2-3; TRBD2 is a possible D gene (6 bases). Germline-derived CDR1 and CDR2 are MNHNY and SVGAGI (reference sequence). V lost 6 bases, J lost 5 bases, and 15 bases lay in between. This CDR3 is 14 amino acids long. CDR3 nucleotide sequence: TGTGCCAGCAGGAGGGCGGGACGGGGAGATACGCAGTATTTT. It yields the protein CASRRAGRGDTQYF.

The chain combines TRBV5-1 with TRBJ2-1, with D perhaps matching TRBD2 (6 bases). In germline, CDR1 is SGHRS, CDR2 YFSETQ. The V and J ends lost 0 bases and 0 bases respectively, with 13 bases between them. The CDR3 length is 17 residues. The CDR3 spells CASSLDGLPSSYNEQFF. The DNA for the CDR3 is TGCGCCAGCAGCTTGGATGGACTACCAAGCTCCTACAATGAGCAGTTCTTC.

In DNA, the CDR3 is TGTGCCAGCAGCGTAGAGGGAGGAGGGGAGACCCAGTACTTC. Protein: CASSVEGGGETQYF. The V gene is TRBV9, the J gene TRBJ2-5; possibly TRBD2 for D (6 bases). Trimming took off 0 bases at V and 5 bases at J, with 11 bases between the two ends. CDR1 SGDLS and CDR2 YYNGEE come from the germline V gene. The CDR3 runs to 14 residues.

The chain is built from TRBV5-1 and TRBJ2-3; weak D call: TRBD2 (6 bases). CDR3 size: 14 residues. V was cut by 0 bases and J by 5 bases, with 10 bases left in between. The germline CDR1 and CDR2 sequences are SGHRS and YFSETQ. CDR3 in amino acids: CASSLESSGDTQYF. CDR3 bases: TGCGCCAGCAGCTTGGAGAGTAGCGGAGATACGCAGTATTTT.

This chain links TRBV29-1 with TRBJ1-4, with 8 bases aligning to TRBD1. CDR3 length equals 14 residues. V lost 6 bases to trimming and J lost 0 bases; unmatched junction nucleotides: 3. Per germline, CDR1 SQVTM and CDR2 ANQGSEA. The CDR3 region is CSVKQGATNEKLFF. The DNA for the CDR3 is TGCAGCGTAAAACAGGGGGCAACTAATGAAAAACTGTTTTTT.

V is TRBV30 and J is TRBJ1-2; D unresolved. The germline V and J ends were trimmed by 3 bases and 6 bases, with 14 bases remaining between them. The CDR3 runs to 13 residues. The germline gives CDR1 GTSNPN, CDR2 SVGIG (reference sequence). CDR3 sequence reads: CAWSPLRGHGYTF. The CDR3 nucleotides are TGTGCCTGGAGCCCCCTCCGCGGCCATGGCTACACCTTC.

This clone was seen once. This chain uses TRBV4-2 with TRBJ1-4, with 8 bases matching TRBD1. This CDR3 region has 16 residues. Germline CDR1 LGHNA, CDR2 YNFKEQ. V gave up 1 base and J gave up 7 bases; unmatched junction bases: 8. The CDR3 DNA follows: TGTGCCAGCAGCCAAGGGGTGGACAGGGAAGGTGAAAAACTGTTTTTT. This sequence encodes CASSQGVDREGEKLFF.

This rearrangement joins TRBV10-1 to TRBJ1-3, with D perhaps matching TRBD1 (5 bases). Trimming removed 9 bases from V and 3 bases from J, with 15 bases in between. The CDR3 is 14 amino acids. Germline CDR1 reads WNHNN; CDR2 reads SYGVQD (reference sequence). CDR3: CARGGPRGGNTIYF. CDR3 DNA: TGCGCCAGGGGGGGACCTCGAGGTGGAAACACCATATATTTT.

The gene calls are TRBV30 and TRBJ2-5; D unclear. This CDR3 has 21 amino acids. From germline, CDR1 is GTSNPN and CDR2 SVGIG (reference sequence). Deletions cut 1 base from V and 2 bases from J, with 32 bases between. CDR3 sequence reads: CAWSALAGWSSTNYMQETQYF. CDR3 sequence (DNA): TGTGCCTGGAGTGCCCTGGCTGGCTGGAGCTCGACGAATTACATGCAAGAGACCCAGTACTTC.

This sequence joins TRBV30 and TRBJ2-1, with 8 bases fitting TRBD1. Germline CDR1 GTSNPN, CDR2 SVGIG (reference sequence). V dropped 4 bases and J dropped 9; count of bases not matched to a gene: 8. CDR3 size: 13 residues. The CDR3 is CAWIPRGPGEQFF. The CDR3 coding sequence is TGTGCCTGGATACCCAGGGGGCCTGGTGAGCAGTTCTTC. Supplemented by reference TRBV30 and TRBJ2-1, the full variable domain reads SQTIHQWPATLVQPVGSPLSLECTVEGTSNPNLYWYRQAAGRGLQLLFYSVGIGQISSEVPQNLSASRPQDRQFILSSKKLLLSDSGFYLCAWIPRGPGEQFFGPGTRLTVL.

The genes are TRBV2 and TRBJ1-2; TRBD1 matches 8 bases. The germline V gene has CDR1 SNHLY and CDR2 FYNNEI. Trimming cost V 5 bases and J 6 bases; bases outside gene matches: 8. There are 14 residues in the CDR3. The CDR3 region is CASSLQTGEDGYTF. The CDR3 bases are TGTGCCAGCAGTTTGCAGACAGGGGAGGATGGCTACACCTTC. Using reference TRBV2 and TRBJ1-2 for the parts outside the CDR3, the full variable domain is EPEVTQTPSHQVTQMGQEVILRCVPISNHLYFYWYRQILGQKVEFLVSFYNNEISEKSEIFDDQFSVERPDGSNFTLKIRSTKLEDSAMYFCASSLQTGEDGYTFGSGTRLTVV.